This T cell receptor (beta chain) emerged from a study of T cell responses to AZD1222 COVID-19 vaccine. Worth noting for this clone: The antigen remains undetermined.

Study-wide findings and caveats: Samples come after the peak T cell response, not at day 14. White British people made up most donors, females outnumbered males, and clonal diversity was possibly underestimated.

Germline values: CDR1 LGHNA, CDR2 YNFKEQ. The CDR3 sequence is 16 residues long. Trimming shortened V by 0 bases and J by 0 bases, and 6 bases separated the two germline ends. Using immunoSEQ multiplex PCR, the repertoire was profiled, and TCRdb retains in-frame clones only, with some absent. The sample gives some 80,000 clones, around 80% of which show up once; approximately 30% is in the top ten. The sample was peripheral blood, taken 28 days after the second dose of the MenACWY control vaccine. The receptor was derived from an adult who received the MenACWY meningococcal vaccine as a control. V gene TRBV4-2 combines with J gene TRBJ2-6, with no clear D. The CDR3 sequence is CASSQDSASGANVLTF. CDR3 coding DNA: TGTGCCAGCAGCCAAGACTCAGCCTCTGGGGCCAACGTCCTGACTTTC.